These T cell receptor beta chains were read from a single sample in a study of blood T cells in healthy people across ages. In TCRdb, the 5' RACE reads were re-called with MiXCR into one record per CDR3 protein. The repertoire consists of 1.5 million to 2 million distinct CDR3 sequences, with 28% occurring once and the leading ten covering 6.5% to 8.5%. The specimen sequenced was blood. The source is a woman aged 30 to 39 in good health. The CDR3 runs from the conserved cysteine through the conserved F or W. The order of the fields is D gene, J gene, clone size, V gene, CDR3 protein, CDR3 DNA. A D gene is named only where the DNA matches it firmly. The listing skips clone size in some rows; elsewhere it reads once, few, many or a size class.

D gene: NA
J gene: TRBJ2-1
clone size: few
V gene: TRBV29-1
CDR3 protein: CSVEDSVGGYEQFF
CDR3 DNA: TGCAGCGTTGAAGATTCAGTTGGGGGGTATGAGCAGTTCTTC

D gene: NA
J gene: TRBJ1-2
clone size: many
V gene: TRBV20-1
CDR3 protein: CSASPQINGYTF
CDR3 DNA: TGCAGTGCTAGCCCGCAGATCAATGGCTACACCTTC

D gene: NA
J gene: TRBJ1-1
clone size: NA
V gene: TRBV2
CDR3 protein: CASSVRGVIAEAFF
CDR3 DNA: TGTGCCAGCAGTGTTCGGGGGGTAATCGCTGAAGCTTTCTTT

D gene: NA
J gene: TRBJ2-7
clone size: NA
V gene: TRBV5-1
CDR3 protein: CASSLVVTGNEQYF
CDR3 DNA: TGCGCCAGCAGCTTGGTCGTGACAGGCAACGAGCAGTACTTC

D gene: TRBD2
J gene: TRBJ2-2
clone size: NA
V gene: TRBV24-1
CDR3 protein: CATTAGGDTGELFF
CDR3 DNA: TGTGCCACCACGGCGGGGGGGGACACCGGGGAGCTGTTTTTT

D gene: NA
J gene: TRBJ2-7
clone size: few
V gene: TRBV14
CDR3 protein: CASSNAFEQYF
CDR3 DNA: TGTGCCAGCAGCAATGCCTTCGAGCAGTACTTC

D gene: NA
J gene: TRBJ1-6
clone size: NA
V gene: TRBV12-5
CDR3 protein: CASGSENSPLHF
CDR3 DNA: TGTGCTAGTGGTTCCGAAAATTCACCCCTCCACTTT

D gene: TRBD2
J gene: TRBJ2-3
clone size: few
V gene: TRBV20-1
CDR3 protein: CSARDLTSEDLAGGRWNTQYF
CDR3 DNA: TGCAGTGCTAGAGATCTTACGAGTGAGGATCTAGCGGGAGGGCGGTGGAATACGCAGTATTTT

D gene: TRBD1
J gene: TRBJ2-7
clone size: few
V gene: TRBV20-1
CDR3 protein: CSARQGEGYEQYF
CDR3 DNA: TGCAGTGCTCGACAGGGGGAGGGTTACGAGCAGTACTTC

D gene: TRBD1
J gene: TRBJ2-1
clone size: few
V gene: TRBV11-2
CDR3 protein: CASSLVAGGKPHEQFF
CDR3 DNA: TGTGCCAGCAGCTTAGTCGCAGGGGGCAAACCCCATGAGCAGTTCTTC

D gene: TRBD2
J gene: TRBJ2-3
clone size: NA
V gene: TRBV5-1
CDR3 protein: CASQRAGVETDTQYF
CDR3 DNA: TGCGCCAGCCAAAGAGCGGGGGTAGAAACAGATACGCAGTATTTT

D gene: NA
J gene: TRBJ2-2
clone size: NA
V gene: TRBV3-1
CDR3 protein: CASSFGGRTGELFF
CDR3 DNA: TGTGCCAGCAGCTTTGGAGGACGTACCGGGGAGCTGTTTTTT

D gene: NA
J gene: TRBJ2-5
clone size: many
V gene: TRBV29-1
CDR3 protein: CSVEGRGSQETQYF
CDR3 DNA: TGCAGCGTTGAAGGGAGAGGATCTCAAGAGACCCAGTACTTC

D gene: NA
J gene: TRBJ1-2
clone size: few
V gene: TRBV3-1
CDR3 protein: CASSQYTGQVDHYGYTF
CDR3 DNA: TGTGCCAGCAGCCAATACACCGGGCAGGTCGACCACTATGGCTACACCTTC

D gene: NA
J gene: TRBJ2-7
clone size: NA
V gene: TRBV7-9
CDR3 protein: CASSAGFYEQYF
CDR3 DNA: TGTGCCAGCAGCGCGGGGTTCTACGAGCAGTACTTC

D gene: NA
J gene: TRBJ1-2
clone size: NA
V gene: TRBV29-1
CDR3 protein: CSVATRQTYGYTF
CDR3 DNA: TGCAGCGTCGCCACGCGACAGACGTATGGCTACACCTTC

D gene: NA
J gene: TRBJ2-5
clone size: many
V gene: TRBV29-1
CDR3 protein: CSVDVFGQTQYF
CDR3 DNA: TGCAGCGTTGACGTCTTTGGACAGACCCAGTACTTC

D gene: TRBD2
J gene: TRBJ2-7
clone size: many
V gene: TRBV20-1
CDR3 protein: CSASPGLVREQYF
CDR3 DNA: TGCAGTGCTTCACCGGGACTAGTGCGCGAGCAGTACTTC

D gene: TRBD2
J gene: TRBJ2-1
clone size: NA
V gene: TRBV15
CDR3 protein: CATSIPGGKDEQFF
CDR3 DNA: TGTGCCACCAGCATACCGGGAGGGAAGGATGAGCAGTTCTTC

D gene: NA
J gene: TRBJ2-1
clone size: NA
V gene: TRBV6-6
CDR3 protein: CASSYLGSRVYNEQFF
CDR3 DNA: TGTGCCAGCAGTTACCTAGGATCCCGTGTCTACAATGAGCAGTTCTTC

D gene: NA
J gene: TRBJ2-3
clone size: NA
V gene: TRBV7-2
CDR3 protein: CAGSLSQGTDTQYF
CDR3 DNA: TGTGCCGGCAGCTTATCTCAGGGGACAGATACGCAGTATTTT

D gene: NA
J gene: TRBJ2-2
clone size: NA
V gene: TRBV12-5
CDR3 protein: CASGHLVSAGELFF
CDR3 DNA: TGTGCTAGTGGCCACCTAGTTTCCGCCGGGGAGCTGTTTTTT

D gene: NA
J gene: TRBJ2-7
clone size: NA
V gene: TRBV27
CDR3 protein: CASRRWRDAYEQYF
CDR3 DNA: TGTGCCAGCAGGAGATGGAGGGATGCTTACGAGCAGTACTTC

D gene: NA
J gene: TRBJ2-3
clone size: NA
V gene: TRBV29-1
CDR3 protein: CSGWSPRSDTQYF
CDR3 DNA: TGCAGCGGGTGGTCCCCCCGGTCGGATACGCAGTATTTT

D gene: TRBD2
J gene: TRBJ2-4
clone size: NA
V gene: TRBV2
CDR3 protein: CASSADSGGKNIQYF
CDR3 DNA: TGTGCCAGCAGTGCCGATAGCGGGGGAAAAAACATTCAGTACTTC

D gene: TRBD2
J gene: TRBJ2-5
clone size: few
V gene: TRBV5-5
CDR3 protein: CASAAGTNTKQETQYF
CDR3 DNA: TGTGCCAGCGCGGCCGGGACTAACACAAAACAAGAGACCCAGTACTTC

D gene: TRBD1
J gene: TRBJ2-7
clone size: many
V gene: TRBV5-1
CDR3 protein: CASSPGQGREQYF
CDR3 DNA: TGCGCCAGCTCACCCGGACAGGGGAGGGAGCAGTACTTC

D gene: NA
J gene: TRBJ2-4
clone size: few
V gene: TRBV7-3
CDR3 protein: CANSLIVGGEQYF
CDR3 DNA: TGTGCCAACAGCTTAATTGTGGGGGGAGAGCAGTACTTC

D gene: TRBD2
J gene: TRBJ2-1
clone size: NA
V gene: TRBV10-2
CDR3 protein: CASSESDPWASGGALSYNEQFF
CDR3 DNA: TGCGCCAGCAGTGAGTCTGACCCGTGGGCTAGCGGGGGGGCCTTAAGCTACAATGAGCAGTTCTTC

D gene: NA
J gene: TRBJ2-1
clone size: few
V gene: TRBV27
CDR3 protein: CASSTGTRNNEQFF
CDR3 DNA: TGTGCCAGCAGCACCGGGACCCGCAACAATGAGCAGTTCTTC

D gene: NA
J gene: TRBJ1-1
clone size: NA
V gene: TRBV6-1
CDR3 protein: CASSNRVEAFF
CDR3 DNA: TGTGCCAGCAGTAACAGGGTTGAAGCTTTCTTT

D gene: TRBD1
J gene: TRBJ1-2
clone size: NA
V gene: TRBV4-3
CDR3 protein: CASRGTERYTF
CDR3 DNA: TGCGCCAGCAGGGGGACAGAACGCTACACCTTC

D gene: TRBD1
J gene: TRBJ2-5
clone size: many
V gene: TRBV5-5
CDR3 protein: CASSSGTGVHQETQYF
CDR3 DNA: TGTGCCAGCAGCTCTGGGACAGGGGTCCATCAAGAGACCCAGTACTTC

D gene: NA
J gene: TRBJ2-1
clone size: NA
V gene: TRBV2
CDR3 protein: CASSKQIYNEQFF
CDR3 DNA: TGTGCCAGCAGTAAGCAGATATACAATGAGCAGTTCTTC

D gene: NA
J gene: TRBJ1-5
clone size: NA
V gene: TRBV9
CDR3 protein: CASGAEGQRGQPQHF
CDR3 DNA: TGTGCCAGCGGCGCCGAAGGACAGCGCGGTCAGCCCCAGCATTTT

D gene: NA
J gene: TRBJ2-5
clone size: many
V gene: TRBV18
CDR3 protein: CASSPGNSQETQYF
CDR3 DNA: TGTGCCAGCTCACCGGGGAACAGCCAAGAGACCCAGTACTTC

D gene: NA
J gene: TRBJ2-5
clone size: NA
V gene: TRBV5-1
CDR3 protein: CASRRYPTRGETQYF
CDR3 DNA: TGCGCCAGCAGGCGCTACCCGACTAGGGGGGAGACCCAGTACTTC

D gene: NA
J gene: TRBJ2-5
clone size: many
V gene: TRBV6-2/TRBV6-3
CDR3 protein: CASRVSVAETQYF
CDR3 DNA: TGTGCCAGCAGGGTGTCGGTCGCGGAGACCCAGTACTTC

D gene: TRBD2
J gene: TRBJ2-5
clone size: few
V gene: TRBV30
CDR3 protein: CAWSVLAGGWETQYF
CDR3 DNA: TGTGCCTGGAGTGTATTGGCGGGGGGATGGGAGACCCAGTACTTC

D gene: NA
J gene: TRBJ2-1
clone size: NA
V gene: TRBV6-5
CDR3 protein: CASSLYNERFF
CDR3 DNA: TGTGCCAGCAGTCTGTACAATGAGCGGTTCTTC

D gene: NA
J gene: TRBJ1-5
clone size: few
V gene: TRBV28
CDR3 protein: CASSLRDSSQPQHF
CDR3 DNA: TGTGCCAGCAGTTTACGAGACTCGAGTCAGCCCCAGCATTTT

D gene: NA
J gene: TRBJ2-6
clone size: NA
V gene: TRBV12-3/TRBV12-4
CDR3 protein: CASRPMRRGRSAGANVLTF
CDR3 DNA: TGTGCCAGCAGACCCATGAGACGGGGTAGGAGTGCTGGGGCCAACGTCCTGACTTTC

D gene: TRBD2
J gene: TRBJ2-1
clone size: many
V gene: TRBV6-5
CDR3 protein: CASSYPLAGGNEQFF
CDR3 DNA: TGTGCCAGCAGTTACCCGTTAGCGGGAGGCAATGAGCAGTTCTTC

D gene: NA
J gene: TRBJ2-7
clone size: NA
V gene: TRBV3-1
CDR3 protein: CASSPGLVAYNEQYF
CDR3 DNA: TGTGCCAGCAGCCCGGGACTTGTTGCCTACAATGAGCAGTACTTC

D gene: TRBD2
J gene: TRBJ2-1
clone size: many
V gene: TRBV7-2
CDR3 protein: CASSSGLVGNEQFF
CDR3 DNA: TGTGCCAGCAGCAGCGGACTAGTGGGGAATGAGCAGTTCTTC